The rows below give T cell receptor beta chains drawn from one sample of a study of blood T cell repertoires in COVID-19. Using immunoSEQ multiplex PCR, the repertoire was profiled, and TCRdb retains in-frame clones only, with some absent. The sample consists of about 43,000 clones, about nine tenths of them appearing once. What was sequenced was peripheral blood. The receptors were gathered from a woman of 80 years or more with active COVID-19. CDR3s include the opening cysteine and the closing phenylalanine or tryptophan. D genes are given only for firm matches. Size values are once, few and many counts, or a class for expanded clones, and some rows have none.

d_call: .
clone_size: few
v_call: TRBV28
j_call: TRBJ1-6
cdr3_nt: TGTGCCAGCAGCGACCGGCCGGGACACTATTATAATTCACCCCTCCACTTT
cdr3_aa: CASSDRPGHYYNSPLHF

d_call: .
clone_size: once
v_call: TRBV9
j_call: TRBJ2-1
cdr3_nt: TGTGCCAGCAGCCCCCAACAGGGCAGCTACAATGAGCAGTTCTTC
cdr3_aa: CASSPQQGSYNEQFF

d_call: TRBD1
clone_size: .
v_call: TRBV15
j_call: TRBJ1-2
cdr3_nt: TGTGCCACCAGCAGAGATCCCCTGGGACAGGGCTATGGCTACACCTTC
cdr3_aa: CATSRDPLGQGYGYTF

d_call: .
clone_size: .
v_call: TRBV18
j_call: TRBJ2-5
cdr3_nt: TGTGCCAGCTCACCACGGCAGGGAGAGACCCAGTACTTC
cdr3_aa: CASSPRQGETQYF

d_call: .
clone_size: .
v_call: TRBV19
j_call: TRBJ2-7
cdr3_nt: TGTGCCAGTAGTCCCCAGGAGGGGACCTACGAGCAGTACTTC
cdr3_aa: CASSPQEGTYEQYF

d_call: TRBD2
clone_size: .
v_call: TRBV6-2/TRBV6-3
j_call: TRBJ2-7
cdr3_nt: TGTGCCAGCAGCCTTCTTTTGCGGGGGTTCGACGAGCAGTACTTC
cdr3_aa: CASSLLLRGFDEQYF

d_call: .
clone_size: .
v_call: TRBV7-2
j_call: TRBJ1-3
cdr3_nt: TGTGCCAGCAGCTTAGAAGGACAGATCGGTGGAAACACCATATATTTT
cdr3_aa: CASSLEGQIGGNTIYF

d_call: TRBD2
clone_size: .
v_call: TRBV28
j_call: TRBJ2-1
cdr3_nt: TGTGCCAGCAGTACACCTAGCGGGGGGCGCTACAATGAGCAGTTCTTC
cdr3_aa: CASSTPSGGRYNEQFF

d_call: .
clone_size: .
v_call: TRBV9
j_call: TRBJ1-1
cdr3_nt: TGTGCCAGCAGCGTAGCTCCCGGGGTCGGGAACACTGAAGCTTTCTTT
cdr3_aa: CASSVAPGVGNTEAFF

d_call: .
clone_size: .
v_call: TRBV29-1
j_call: TRBJ2-2
cdr3_nt: TGCAGCGTTTATTCCTTTAGGGCGGGGACCGGGGAGCTGTTTTTT
cdr3_aa: CSVYSFRAGTGELFF

d_call: .
clone_size: .
v_call: TRBV28
j_call: TRBJ1-2
cdr3_nt: TGTGCCAGCAGTTTAGTTTCAGGGGCTAGCTATGGCTACACCTTC
cdr3_aa: CASSLVSGASYGYTF